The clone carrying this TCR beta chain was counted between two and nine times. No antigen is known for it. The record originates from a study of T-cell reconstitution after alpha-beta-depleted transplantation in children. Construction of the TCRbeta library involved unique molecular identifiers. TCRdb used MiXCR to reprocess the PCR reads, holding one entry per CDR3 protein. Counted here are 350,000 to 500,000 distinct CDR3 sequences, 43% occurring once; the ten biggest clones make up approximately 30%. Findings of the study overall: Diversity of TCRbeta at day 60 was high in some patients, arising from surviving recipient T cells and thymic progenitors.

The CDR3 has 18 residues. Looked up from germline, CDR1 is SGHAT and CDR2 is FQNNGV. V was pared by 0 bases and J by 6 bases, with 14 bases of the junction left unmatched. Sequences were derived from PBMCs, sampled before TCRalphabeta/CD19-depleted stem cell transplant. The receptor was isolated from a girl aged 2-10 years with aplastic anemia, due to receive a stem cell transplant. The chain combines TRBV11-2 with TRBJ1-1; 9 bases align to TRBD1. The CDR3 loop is CASSLDHTGGRFVPEAFF. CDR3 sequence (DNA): TGTGCCAGCAGCTTAGATCATACAGGGGGCCGTTTCGTCCCTGAAGCTTTCTTT.